This is a list of T cell receptor beta chains from one sample in a study of shared clonotypes between healthy human individuals. Using immunoSEQ multiplex PCR, the repertoire was profiled, and TCRdb retains in-frame clones only, with some absent. The table has under 1,900,000 clones, 98% to 99% seen once; the top ten hold around 0.38%. The sample taken for sequencing was naive CD4+ T cells sorted from blood. These receptor sequences come from a man between 25 and 39 years old in good health. CDR3s include the opening cysteine and the closing phenylalanine or tryptophan. Fields, in order: V gene, D gene, CDR3 length, J gene, clone size, CDR3 DNA, CDR3 protein. A D gene is named only where the DNA matches it firmly. The listing skips clone size in some rows; elsewhere it reads once, few, many or a size class.

>TRBV18|NA|13|TRBJ1-5|few
TGTGCCAGCTCACCGGGACTCGTGGAGCCCCAGCATTTT
CASSPGLVEPQHF
>TRBV2|NA|11|TRBJ2-1|NA
TGTGCCAGCCGGGGTGGCAATGAGCAGTTCTTC
CASRGGNEQFF
>TRBV9|NA|16|TRBJ2-1|NA
TGTGCCAGCAGCGGATCCGGGTTAAACTCCTACAATGAGCAGTTCTTC
CASSGSGLNSYNEQFF
>TRBV6-5|NA|15|TRBJ2-1|NA
TGTGCCAGCAGTCCATTTCTTAAGGCTTACAATGAGCAGTTCTTC
CASSPFLKAYNEQFF
>TRBV28|TRBD1|12|TRBJ2-7|few
TGTGCCAGCAACAGGGGAAGATACGAGCAGTACTTC
CASNRGRYEQYF
>TRBV19|TRBD2|16|TRBJ2-2|NA
TGTGCCAGTAGTCCAGGGGCGGGAGGAGGACCCGGGGAGCTGTTTTTT
CASSPGAGGGPGELFF
>TRBV2|NA|17|TRBJ1-4|once
TGTGCCAGCAGTGAAGCGCTCCCCGATCTTTTTAATGAAAAACTGTTTTTT
CASSEALPDLFNEKLFF
>TRBV14|NA|15|TRBJ1-4|NA
TGTGCCAGCAGCCCCGGGGGCGCGTCTAATGAAAAACTGTTTTTT
CASSPGGASNEKLFF
>TRBV5-3|TRBD2|16|TRBJ2-7|NA
TGTGCCAGAAGCCGAAGTGGACTAGCGGGGACCTACGAGCAGTACTTC
CARSRSGLAGTYEQYF
>TRBV11-2|TRBD2|18|TRBJ2-7|NA
TGTGCCAGCAGCTTAGCGGGACTAGCGGGCCTTCTCTCCTACGAGCAGTACTTC
CASSLAGLAGLLSYEQYF
>TRBV6-5|NA|15|TRBJ2-7|NA
TGTGCCAGCAGGGTGGGGGGAGGACTACCCTACGAGCAGTACTTC
CASRVGGGLPYEQYF
>TRBV27|TRBD1|16|TRBJ1-5|NA
TGTGCCAGCAGTTTATCGGGGGGACAGAGAAATCAGCCCCAGCATTTT
CASSLSGGQRNQPQHF
>TRBV2|NA|14|TRBJ2-4|NA
TGTGCCAGCAGTGCTTCAGGTAGTAGAAACATTCAGTACTTC
CASSASGSRNIQYF
>TRBV11-1|TRBD1|14|TRBJ1-1|NA
TGTGCCAGCTGGCCATACAGGGGGCAAACTGAAGCTTTCTTT
CASWPYRGQTEAFF
>TRBV11-2|NA|14|TRBJ2-1|NA
TGTGCCAGCAGCTTATATCAGGGGAGGAATGAGCAGTTCTTC
CASSLYQGRNEQFF
>TRBV7-9|TRBD2|16|TRBJ2-1|NA
TGTGCCAGCAGCCCCCCCGGGCGGGAGTCCTACAATGAGCAGTTCTTC
CASSPPGRESYNEQFF
>TRBV9|TRBD1|15|TRBJ2-7|NA
TGTGCCAGCACCCCATCAGGGACAGGGGCCTACGAGCAGTACTTC
CASTPSGTGAYEQYF
>TRBV7-2|NA|13|TRBJ2-5|NA
TGTGCCAGCAGCTTTATTTCCCAAGAGACCCAGTACTTC
CASSFISQETQYF
>TRBV10-3|TRBD1|15|TRBJ2-7|NA
TGTGCCATCAGTGAGGGGACAGGGGGCGTCGACGAGCAGTACTTC
CAISEGTGGVDEQYF
>TRBV30|NA|17|TRBJ2-1|NA
TGTGCCTGGAGTGGCAAAAGGCGGAAGAGCTCCTACAATGAGCAGTTCTTC
CAWSGKRRKSSYNEQFF
>TRBV7-8|NA|11|TRBJ2-3|NA
TGTGCCAGCAGCTTAGCTGATACGCAGTATTTT
CASSLADTQYF
>TRBV5-1|NA|13|TRBJ1-1|NA
TGCGCCAGCAGCTTGGGGGGGCCGGAAGGAGCTTTCTTT
CASSLGGPEGAFF
>TRBV11-2|NA|16|TRBJ1-3|NA
TGTGCCAGCAGCCCCTATCCGCAGCGAACTGGAAACACCATATATTTT
CASSPYPQRTGNTIYF
>TRBV19|TRBD1|15|TRBJ2-1|NA
TGTGCCAGTAGTCCCAGGGACAGGGCTACTATTGAGCAGTTCTTC
CASSPRDRATIEQFF
>TRBV4-1|TRBD2|16|TRBJ2-2|NA
TGCGCCAGCAGCCAAGACCCTAGCGGGTTAGGCGGGGAGCTGTTTTTT
CASSQDPSGLGGELFF
>TRBV4-1|NA|18|TRBJ2-5|NA
TGCGCCAGCAGCCACCCCCCTCGGGGGACGCGGGATCGGGAGACCCAGTACTTC
CASSHPPRGTRDRETQYF
>TRBV7-3|TRBD1|16|TRBJ2-2|NA
TGTGCCAGCAGCTTAATAACAGGGGCGCACACCGGGGAGCTGTTTTTT
CASSLITGAHTGELFF
>TRBV7-2|TRBD2|15|TRBJ2-7|NA
TGTGCCAGCAGCTTCAAAAGCGGGAGGGCCAACGAGCAGTACTTC
CASSFKSGRANEQYF
>TRBV7-6|NA|15|TRBJ2-1|NA
TGTGCCAGCAGCCCGAGGGGCGGCCCAGACAATGAGCAGTTCTTC
CASSPRGGPDNEQFF
>TRBV7-8|TRBD1|15|TRBJ2-7|NA
TGTGCCAGCAGTCGACAGGGGGCGAGCTCCTACGAGCAGTACTTC
CASSRQGASSYEQYF
>TRBV27|NA|17|TRBJ2-7|NA
TGTGCCAGCAGTTTATCAAGTTTTCCAGGTGGATTGTACGAGCAGTACTTC
CASSLSSFPGGLYEQYF
>TRBV5-1|TRBD1|18|TRBJ2-2|NA
TGCGCCAGCAGCCTAAGGAACAGGGGCCCTAGCTCCACCGGGGAGCTGTTTTTT
CASSLRNRGPSSTGELFF
>TRBV28|NA|15|TRBJ1-5|NA
TGTGCCAGCAGCCGCAGAGGCGGTGTTGGCCAGCCCCAGCATTTT
CASSRRGGVGQPQHF
>TRBV15|TRBD1|17|TRBJ2-7|NA
TGTGCCACCAGCAGAGTGGTTGGGGCAGGGGGCGCCTACGAGCAGTACTTC
CATSRVVGAGGAYEQYF
>TRBV5-1|TRBD2|15|TRBJ2-1|NA
TGCGCCAGCAGTGAGGGCGGGAGAAGGGGCAATGAGCAGTTCTTC
CASSEGGRRGNEQFF
>TRBV30|TRBD2|14|TRBJ2-7|NA
TGTGCCTGGAAAACCGGGACTAGCGGCTACGAGCAGTACTTC
CAWKTGTSGYEQYF
>TRBV5-1|NA|14|TRBJ1-1|NA
TGCGCCAGCACCCCCACAGGGATGAACACTGAAGCTTTCTTT
CASTPTGMNTEAFF
>TRBV7-9|NA|15|TRBJ2-5|NA
TGTGCCAGCAGCTTATTACCTAGGGGCCGGGAGACCCAGTACTTC
CASSLLPRGRETQYF
>TRBV4-3|TRBD1|15|TRBJ2-7|once
TGCGCCAGCAGCCAAGATAGACAGGGCTACTACGAGCAGTACTTC
CASSQDRQGYYEQYF
>TRBV2|NA|15|TRBJ1-1|NA
TGTGCCAGCAGCCTCAAAAGGGTGGTGAACACTGAAGCTTTCTTT
CASSLKRVVNTEAFF
>TRBV5-1|NA|14|TRBJ2-1|NA
TGCGCCAGCAGCTTGGACGGAAATTCTAATGAGCAGTTCTTC
CASSLDGNSNEQFF
>TRBV7-2|NA|13|TRBJ2-7|NA
TGTGCCAGCAGGTACACAGGGTCCCACGAGCAGTACTTC
CASRYTGSHEQYF
>TRBV15|NA|13|TRBJ2-3|NA
TGTGCCACCAGCAGAGATCGGCGGAATACGCAGTATTTT
CATSRDRRNTQYF
>TRBV5-1|NA|15|TRBJ2-7|NA
TGCGCCAGCAGCTTGGCCCGTCAGGGAAACTACGAGCAGTACTTC
CASSLARQGNYEQYF
>TRBV18|NA|16|TRBJ1-1|once
TGTGCCAGCTCCCCTCGTGGGGGAAACATGAACACTGAAGCTTTCTTT
CASSPRGGNMNTEAFF
>TRBV7-8|NA|14|TRBJ1-1|NA
TGTGCCAGCAGCTTAGATAGCCCAAACACTGAAGCTTTCTTT
CASSLDSPNTEAFF
>TRBV29-1|NA|11|TRBJ2-5|NA
TGCAGCGTTGCTACCCGTGGGACCCAGTACTTC
CSVATRGTQYF
>TRBV5-5|NA|13|TRBJ1-5|NA
TGTGCCAGCAGCTTCGACCCCAATCAGCCCCAGCATTTT
CASSFDPNQPQHF
>TRBV2|NA|15|TRBJ2-2|NA
TGTGCCAGCAGTGATTCGACTACGAACACCGGGGAGCTGTTTTTT
CASSDSTTNTGELFF
>TRBV28|NA|14|TRBJ2-7|NA
TGTGCCAGCAGTTTAGGGTCTGTTTTGCTCGAGCAGTACTTC
CASSLGSVLLEQYF
>TRBV5-1|NA|18|TRBJ2-7|NA
TGCGCCAGCAGCTTGGGGCCAACAGACAACGCTGGGATCTACGAGCAGTACTTC
CASSLGPTDNAGIYEQYF
>TRBV11-2|TRBD2|14|TRBJ2-1|NA
TGTGCCAGCAGCTTAGGAGGGACTAGCATCCAGCAGTTCTTC
CASSLGGTSIQQFF
>TRBV19|NA|15|TRBJ2-7|NA
TGTGCCAGTAGTCCGAGACTGAGGAGCTCCTACGAGCAGTACTTC
CASSPRLRSSYEQYF
>TRBV5-6|TRBD1|16|TRBJ1-5|NA
TGTGCCAGCAGCTCACTGGACAGGGGGCCCAATCAGCCCCAGCATTTT
CASSSLDRGPNQPQHF
>TRBV15|TRBD1|15|TRBJ2-3|NA
TGTGCCACCAAGGGGACAGGTGGGGGCACAGATACGCAGTATTTT
CATKGTGGGTDTQYF
>TRBV11-3|TRBD2|17|TRBJ2-3|NA
TGTGCCAGCAGCTTAGGGGCTAGCGGGGCAAGCACAGATACGCAGTATTTT
CASSLGASGASTDTQYF
>TRBV28|TRBD1|19|TRBJ2-7|NA
TGTGCCAGCAGTAAGGTCCGCGGGACAGGGGCAGGGCTGGCCTACGAGCAGTACTTC
CASSKVRGTGAGLAYEQYF
>TRBV7-3|NA|14|TRBJ1-5|NA
TGTGCCAGCAGCCCTGGTGAATCAGGCGGACCCCAGCATTTT
CASSPGESGGPQHF
>TRBV7-2|TRBD1|15|TRBJ1-1|NA
TGTGCCAGCAGCTCGTCCAGGGGGCCGAACACTGAAGCTTTCTTT
CASSSSRGPNTEAFF
>TRBV30|NA|14|TRBJ2-2|NA
TGTGCCTGGGAATTGGCAGGCACGACCGGGGAGCTGTTTTTT
CAWELAGTTGELFF